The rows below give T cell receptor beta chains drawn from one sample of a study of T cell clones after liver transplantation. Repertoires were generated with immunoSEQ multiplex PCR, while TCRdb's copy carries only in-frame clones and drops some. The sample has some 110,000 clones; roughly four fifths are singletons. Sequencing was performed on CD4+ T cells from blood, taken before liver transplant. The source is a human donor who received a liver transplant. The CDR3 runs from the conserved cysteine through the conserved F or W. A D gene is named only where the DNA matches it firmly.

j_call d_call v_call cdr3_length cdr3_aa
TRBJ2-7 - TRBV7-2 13 CASSPRHPWEQYF
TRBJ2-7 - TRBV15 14 CATSSGSSSYEQYF
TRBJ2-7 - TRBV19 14 CASSTHLGPYEQYF
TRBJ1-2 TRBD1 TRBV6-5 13 CASSYEGANGYTF
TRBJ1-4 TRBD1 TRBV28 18 CASSSPGQGANFGEKLFF
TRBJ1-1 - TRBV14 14 CASSQGLIGTEAFF
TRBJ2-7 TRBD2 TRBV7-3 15 CASSQGLSRAYEQYF
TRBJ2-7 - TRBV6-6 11 CASGPYGAGYF
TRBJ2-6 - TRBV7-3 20 CASSLMGSQGGGSGANVLTF
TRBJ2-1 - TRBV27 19 CARTSRLDRILSSYNEQFF
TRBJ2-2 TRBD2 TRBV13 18 CASSLEPAGVSSTGELFF
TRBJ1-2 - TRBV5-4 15 CASSLDGPGARGYTF
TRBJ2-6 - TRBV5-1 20 CASSLTLPGQVGSGANVLTF
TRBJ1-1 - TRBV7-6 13 CASSFRANTEAFF
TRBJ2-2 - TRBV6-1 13 CASSPGFTGELFF
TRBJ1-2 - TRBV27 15 CASSAYKPLNYGYTF
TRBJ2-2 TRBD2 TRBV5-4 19 CASSLPGLAGAANTGELFF
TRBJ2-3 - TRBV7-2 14 CASSLGAGGDTQYF
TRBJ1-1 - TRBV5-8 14 CASSPVFRNTEAFF
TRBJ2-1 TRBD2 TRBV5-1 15 CASSLSGTMEGEQFF
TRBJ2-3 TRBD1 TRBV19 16 CASSANRGRTTDTQYF
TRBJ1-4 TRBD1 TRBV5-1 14 CASSPDRGGEKLFF
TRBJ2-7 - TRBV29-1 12 CSYSEMQGEQYF
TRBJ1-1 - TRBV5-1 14 CASSLDGLPGEAFF
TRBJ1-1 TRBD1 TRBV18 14 CASSPDRGGTEAFF
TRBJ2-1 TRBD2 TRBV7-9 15 CASSPRGGTKNEQFF
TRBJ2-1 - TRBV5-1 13 CASAAQGGGEQFF
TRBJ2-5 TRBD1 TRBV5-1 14 CASIGTGRAETQYF
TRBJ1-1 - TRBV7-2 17 CASSTFWGVTGNTEAFF
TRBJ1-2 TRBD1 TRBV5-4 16 CASSPGGTGELGGYTF
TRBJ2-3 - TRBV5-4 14 CASSLARGTDTQYF
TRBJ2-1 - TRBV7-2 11 CASSFRDEQFF
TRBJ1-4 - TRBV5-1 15 CASSLDGRGDEKLFF
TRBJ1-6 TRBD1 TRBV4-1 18 CASSQGGIVGQGYSPLHF
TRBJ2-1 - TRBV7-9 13 CASSPRVTNEQFF
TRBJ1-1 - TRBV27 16 CASSLTGPQPNTEAFF
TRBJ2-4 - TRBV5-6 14 CASSLRGGKNIQYF
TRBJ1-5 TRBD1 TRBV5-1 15 CASSRTGGLEQPQHF
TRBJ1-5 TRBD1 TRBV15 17 CATSRDPPGQGDQPQHF
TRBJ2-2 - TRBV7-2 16 CASSLYIGANTGELFF
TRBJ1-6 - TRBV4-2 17 CASSQDTASSYNSPLHF
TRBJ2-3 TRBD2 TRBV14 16 CASSQEASGHTDTQYF
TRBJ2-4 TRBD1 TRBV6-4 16 CASSPTSGGVKNIQYF
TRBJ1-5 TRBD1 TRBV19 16 CASSIARGQGHQPQHF
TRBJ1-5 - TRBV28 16 CASSLWVGMGNQPQHF
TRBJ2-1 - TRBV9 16 CASSVAAQGRGGEQFF
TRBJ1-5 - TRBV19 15 CASNRGAPSNQPQHF
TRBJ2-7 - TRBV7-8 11 CASSLKYEQYF